Each of the 11 T cell receptor beta chains below was sequenced from the same sample in a study of blood T cell repertoires in COVID-19. Sequencing was performed with immunoSEQ multiplex PCR; in TCRdb, only in-frame clones are kept and a portion is missing. Of roughly 140,000 clones in the sample, nearly 85% were seen once. The sequencing sample was made of PBMCs or T cells enriched from blood (not recorded which). The receptors derive from a middle-aged man in a cohort exposed to, infected with or recovered from COVID-19 (not recorded which).

The chain is built from TRBV2 and TRBJ2-7; TRBD1 aligns across 9 bases. The CDR3 runs 15 residues. V lost 1 base to trimming and J lost 5 bases; unmatched junction nucleotides: 6. CDR1 is SNHLY, CDR2 FYNNEI, per germline. DNA for the CDR3: TGTGCCAGCAGTGAAGGGGGACAGGGCTTCGACGAGCAGTACTTC. Translation gives CASSEGGQGFDEQYF.

The CDR3 spells CSAGTGFDYEQYF. Here the CDR3 DNA reads TGCAGCGCTGGGACAGGTTTCGACTACGAGCAGTACTTC. The chain combines TRBV29-1 with TRBJ2-7; 8 bases are shared with TRBD1. The CDR3 runs 13 residues. The J segment lost 3 bases and the V segment lost 7 bases, leaving 8 bases of the junction unmatched. Germline CDR1 is SQVTM and CDR2 is ANQGSEA.

Details on this clone: At one end, the junction sequence differs from germline, possibly due to a read error. The chain combines TRBV7-8 with TRBJ1-2; tentatively, D is TRBD1 (5 bases). Looked up from germline, CDR1 is SGHVS and CDR2 is FQNEAQ. The CDR3 contains 13 residues. CDR3: CASSLYSMAGWAF. DNA of the CDR3: TGTGCCAGCAGCTTATATTCCATGGCAGGGTGGGCCTTC. The whole variable domain, remainder taken from reference TRBV7-8 and TRBJ1-2, is GAGVSQSPRYKVAKRGQDVALRCDPISGHVSLFWYQQALGQGPEFLTYFQNEAQLDKSGLPSDRFFAERPEGSVSTLKIQRTQQEDSAVYLCASSLYSMAGWAFGSGTRLTVV.

CDR3 loop: CASGAGFPEGYTF. The DNA for the CDR3 is TGTGCCAGCGGGGCAGGGTTTCCGGAAGGCTACACCTTC. The chain has TRBV2 and TRBJ1-2; a possible D gene is TRBD1 (5 bases). Germline V gene data show CDR1 as SNHLY and CDR2 as FYNNEI. V gave up 8 bases and J gave up 8 bases, with 18 bases separating them. This CDR3 spans 13 amino acids. Full variable domain (rest looked up from reference TRBV2 and TRBJ1-2): EPEVTQTPSHQVTQMGQEVILRCVPISNHLYFYWYRQILGQKVEFLVSFYNNEISEKSEIFDDQFSVERPDGSNFTLKIRSTKLEDSAMYFCASGAGFPEGYTFGSGTRLTVV.

V is TRBV30 and J is TRBJ1-5; no reliable D call. Germline V CDR1 and CDR2: GTSNPN, SVGIG (reference sequence). The CDR3 loop spans 13 amino acids. Trimming took off 0 bases at V and 4 bases at J, with 7 bases between the two ends. As DNA, the CDR3 is TGTGCCTGGAGTGTAGAGTTAAATCAGCCCCAGCATTTT. Translating gives CAWSVELNQPQHF.

The chain couples TRBV10-2 to TRBJ1-1, with D uncertain. The CDR3 covers 13 residues. Trimming cost V 3 bases and J 1 base, with 6 bases left between them. Germline V lookup: CDR1 WSHSY, CDR2 SAAADI. CDR3 sequence (DNA): TGCGCCAGCAGTGATTCCCGGAACACTGAAGCTTTCTTT. Translation: CASSDSRNTEAFF.

This chain links TRBV6-5 with TRBJ1-6; 7 nucleotides align to TRBD1. CDR3 size: 16 residues. With 4 bases clipped from V and 3 bases from J, the junction kept 6 bases outside the gene matches. Germline CDR1 MNHEY, CDR2 SVGAGI. The CDR3 nucleotides read TGTGCCAGCAGTTGGACAGGAGTCGACTATAATTCACCCCTCCACTTT. As protein: CASSWTGVDYNSPLHF.

The chain's CDR3 is CAITRASNSYNEQFF. CDR3 DNA: TGTGCCATCACCAGGGCGTCTAACTCCTACAATGAGCAGTTCTTC. The chain couples TRBV10-3 to TRBJ2-1; D may be TRBD1 (5 bases). CDR1 and CDR2 from the germline V gene are ENHRY and SYGVKD. This CDR3 contains 15 residues. Trimming stripped 7 bases from V and 0 bases from J, with 13 bases between.

The genes are TRBV7-9 and TRBJ1-3; D is perhaps TRBD1 (6 bases). V lost 5 bases and J 2 bases, leaving 16 bases between the germline ends. Germline lookup yields CDR1 SEHNR and CDR2 FQNEAQ (reference sequence). This CDR3 comprises 16 residues. This chain's CDR3 is CASSQGGAVAGNTIYF. The CDR3 DNA is TGTGCCAGCAGCCAAGGGGGGGCAGTGGCTGGAAACACCATATATTTT.

V usage is TRBV11-1 and J usage is TRBJ2-5, with a possible D match to TRBD1 (5 bases). CDR1 is SGHAT and CDR2 is FQDESV in the germline V gene (reference sequence). The CDR3 loop spans 11 amino acids. V was cut by 9 bases and J by 1 base, with 6 bases left in between. The CDR3 coding sequence is TGTGCCAGTAGGGGCCAAGAGACCCAGTACTTC. This gives the protein CASRGQETQYF.

The chain joins TRBV5-1 to TRBJ1-1, with 7 bases that match TRBD1. Germline trimming cut 6 bases from V and 3 bases from J; bases unmatched to any gene: 5. The germline V gene encodes CDR1 SGHRS and CDR2 YFSETQ. CDR3 length: 13 amino acids. CDR3 nucleotide sequence: TGCGCCAGCAACCCCGACAGGGACACTGAAGCTTTCTTT. Translating it yields CASNPDRDTEAFF. The full variable domain, rest sourced from reference TRBV5-1 and TRBJ1-1, is KAGVTQTPRYLIKTRGQQVTLSCSPISGHRSVSWYQQTPGQGLQFLFEYFSETQRNKGNFPGRFSGRQFSNSRSEMNVSTLELGDSALYLCASNPDRDTEAFFGQGTRLTVV.